The present entry profiles one T cell receptor (beta chain) with its context. Its antigen is not known. This specimen belongs to a study of cytotoxic CD8 clonotypes in ibrutinib-treated CLL. As for the study in general: It was after a median roughly eleven months of treatment, range 6 to 36, that response samples were taken. Overall study findings and caveats: At progression, clonality fell back toward baseline after rising at ibrutinib response. Private clonotypes, not public ones, expanded at ibrutinib response.

Only in-frame clones appear in the TCRdb table, and some are missing; sequencing was by immunoSEQ multiplex PCR. The sample lists hundreds of thousands of clones, under 70% occurring once. The CDR3 runs to 14 residues. V lost 5 bases and J 4 bases, leaving 14 bases between the germline ends. Germline values: CDR1 LNHDA, CDR2 SQIVND (reference sequence). The sequenced sample was PBMCs, obtained after 36 months of ibrutinib treatment. This receptor was obtained from a human donor with chronic lymphocytic leukemia. The chain carries TRBV19 and TRBJ1-2, with a weak D call TRBD1 (5 bases). CDR3 nucleotides: TGTGCCAGTAGTGCGGACGGGGGAGCCTATGGCTACACCTTC. Translated, it gives CASSADGGAYGYTF.